Below, 29 T cell receptor beta chains from the same sample are listed, as sequenced in a study of blood T cell repertoires in COVID-19. Using immunoSEQ multiplex PCR, the repertoire was profiled, and TCRdb retains in-frame clones only, with some absent. Of fewer than 150,000 clones listed, roughly 86% were seen once; the top ten hold roughly 10%. What was sequenced was peripheral blood. Receptor source: a man aged 45 to 65 with active or convalescent COVID-19.

In its sample, this clone was seen once. The chain is built from TRBV6-4 and TRBJ1-1; no clear D. Germline V gene sequence: CDR1 MRHNA, CDR2 SNTAGT. V lost 5 bases, J lost 11 bases, and 15 bases lay in between. This CDR3 has 12 amino acids. The DNA of the CDR3 is TGTGCCAGCAGTCTCAATTCAGGATGCGCTTTCTTT. It codes for CASSLNSGCAFF.

CDR3 sequence (DNA): TGTGCCAGCAGGGGACAGGGCGTCCACGAGCAGTACTTC. This sequence encodes CASRGQGVHEQYF. The chain joins TRBV28 to TRBJ2-7; 9 bases match TRBD1. CDR3 size: 13 residues. Germline CDR1 and CDR2: MDHEN and SYDVKM. After removal of 6 bases from V and 5 bases from J, the junction contained 5 bases not matched to a gene.

Worth noting for this clone: The identical CDR3 is also encoded by other nucleotide sequences in the sample. The V call is TRBV7-9, the J call TRBJ1-4, with 9 bases that match TRBD1. V shed 3 bases, J shed 7 bases, and the junction held 3 bases outside the gene matches. Per the germline V gene, CDR1 is SEHNR and CDR2 is FQNEAQ (reference sequence). The CDR3 contains 14 residues. The CDR3 bases are TGTGCCAGCAGCTTCAGACAGGGGGGTGAAAAACTGTTTTTT. Translated: CASSFRQGGEKLFF.

This clone showed up just a few times. This chain links TRBV5-1 with TRBJ1-3; 8 nucleotides agree with TRBD1. V lost 3 bases, J lost 4 bases, and 9 bases stayed unmatched. Germline loops: CDR1 SGHRS, CDR2 YFSETQ. The CDR3 consists of 16 residues. This chain's CDR3 is CASSSSRGLQGNTIYF. The CDR3 region has the DNA TGCGCCAGCAGCTCGTCCAGGGGGCTGCAGGGAAACACCATATATTTT.

A single count supports this clone. The gene calls are TRBV29-1 and TRBJ2-7, with D possibly TRBD1 on 6 matching bases. This CDR3 is built from 15 residues. The V gene's germline CDR1 is SQVTM and CDR2 ANQGSEA. V shed 1 base and J shed 0 bases, with 13 bases lying between them. As DNA, the CDR3 is TGCAGCGTTGAAGGGGGGCCAGGGGCCTCCTACGAGCAGTACTTC. Residues: CSVEGGPGASYEQYF.

The chain is built from TRBV9 and TRBJ1-3, with TRBD1 matching over 7 bases. V shed 1 base, J shed 8 bases, and the junction held 18 bases outside the gene matches. The CDR3 covers 18 residues. The germline CDR1 and CDR2 sequences are SGDLS and YYNGEE. DNA of the CDR3: TGTGCCAGCAGCGTAAAAGCTTTTGAAGGGGGCCTGAGTTACACCATATATTTT. Translating it yields CASSVKAFEGGLSYTIYF. The whole variable domain, remainder taken from reference TRBV9 and TRBJ1-3, is DSGVTQTPKHLITATGQRVTLRCSPRSGDLSVYWYQQSLDQGLQFLIQYYNGEERAKGNILERFSAQQFPDLHSELNLSSLELGDSALYFCASSVKAFEGGLSYTIYFGEGSWLTVV.

This clone has a handful of counts. The chain is built from TRBV4-2 and TRBJ2-7; 9 nucleotides agree with TRBD2. V dropped 4 bases and J dropped 4; count of bases not matched to a gene: 8. Germline assignment: CDR1 LGHNA and CDR2 YNFKEQ. The CDR3 consists of 15 residues. The CDR3 DNA reads as TGTGCCAGCAGCCCTAATGGGCGGGAGGGATACGAGCAGTACTTC. It specifies CASSPNGREGYEQYF.

V usage is TRBV19 and J usage is TRBJ1-2; 7 nucleotides line up with TRBD1. This CDR3 contains 15 residues. V trimming: 6 bases; J trimming: 5 bases; junction bases outside the gene matches: 12. CDR1 is LNHDA and CDR2 is SQIVND in the germline V gene (reference sequence). The DNA for the CDR3 is TGTGCCAGTAGGATGACAGGGAGCCCGGAATATGGCTACACCTTC. It encodes CASRMTGSPEYGYTF.

This clone has just a few counts. This sequence joins TRBV28 and TRBJ1-3; 9 bases agree with TRBD1. CDR1 is MDHEN, CDR2 SYDVKM, per germline. The junction had 6 bases not matched to a gene; V was cut back by 5 bases and J by 4 bases. This CDR3 is 15 amino acids long. The CDR3 here is CASSAQGARGNTIYF. CDR3 nucleotide sequence: TGTGCCAGCAGTGCACAGGGGGCGCGGGGAAACACCATATATTTT.

The gene calls are TRBV5-6 and TRBJ2-2; 11 positions match TRBD2. The CDR3 has 16 amino acids. CDR1 is SGHDT, CDR2 YYEEEE, per germline. With V trimmed by 1 base and J by 1 base, 0 bases remained unmatched. The CDR3 nucleotides are TGTGCCAGCAGCTTGACTAGCGGGGGGAACACCGGGGAGCTGTTTTTT. As protein: CASSLTSGGNTGELFF.

The rearrangement joins TRBV30 to TRBJ2-2, with 9 nucleotides matching TRBD2. The CDR3 consists of 14 residues. CDR1 GTSNPN and CDR2 SVGIG come from the germline V gene (reference sequence). The V and J ends lost 5 bases and 6 bases, in that order; junction bases with no gene match: 7. The CDR3 DNA reads TGTGCCTGGGACAGGGTAGCGGGAGCCGGGGAGCTGTTTTTT. Translated: CAWDRVAGAGELFF.

The V gene is TRBV5-4, the J gene TRBJ2-3; D perhaps matches TRBD2 (6 bases). V lost 2 bases and J 4 bases, leaving 11 bases between the germline ends. The CDR3 has 14 residues. Germline V gene lookup returns CDR1 SGHNT and CDR2 YYREEE (reference sequence). The chain's CDR3 is CASSFPGEADTQYF. Written as DNA, the CDR3 is TGTGCCAGCAGCTTTCCGGGGGAGGCAGATACGCAGTATTTT. Full variable domain (missing parts from reference TRBV5-4 and TRBJ2-3): ETGVTQSPTHLIKTRGQQVTLRCSSQSGHNTVSWYQQALGQGPQFIFQYYREEENGRGNFPPRFSGLQFPNYSSELNVNALELDDSALYLCASSFPGEADTQYFGPGTRLTVL.

The J gene is TRBJ2-1, the V gene TRBV28; 12 bases line up with TRBD2. Germline V gene sequence: CDR1 MDHEN, CDR2 SYDVKM. The ends lost 2 bases at V and 5 bases at J; junction bases unmatched: 4. This CDR3 is built from 16 residues. CDR3 region: CASSLLSSGRDNEQFF. DNA of the CDR3: TGTGCCAGCAGTTTACTGTCTAGCGGGAGGGACAATGAGCAGTTCTTC. Using reference TRBV28 and TRBJ2-1 for the parts outside the CDR3, the full variable domain is DVKVTQSSRYLVKRTGEKVFLECVQDMDHENMFWYRQDPGLGLRLIYFSYDVKMKEKGDIPEGYSVSREKKERFSLILESASTNQTSMYLCASSLLSSGRDNEQFFGPGTRLTVL.

The rearrangement joins TRBV5-1 to TRBJ1-1; the D gene is possibly TRBD1 (6 bases). The CDR3 contains 14 residues. Trimming shortened V by 3 bases and J by 1 base, and 10 bases separated the two germline ends. Per germline, CDR1 SGHRS and CDR2 YFSETQ. CDR3 protein: CASSSTQGNTEAFF. CDR3 sequence (DNA): TGCGCCAGCAGCTCTACACAGGGGAACACTGAAGCTTTCTTT.

V and J are TRBV5-1 and TRBJ1-3, with D perhaps TRBD1 (6 bases). The CDR3 sequence is 14 residues long. CDR1 SGHRS and CDR2 YFSETQ come from the germline V gene. Trimming removed 4 bases from V and 0 bases from J, with 8 bases in between. CDR3 loop: CASSRDNSGNTIYF. CDR3 in DNA: TGCGCCAGCAGCCGGGACAACTCTGGAAACACCATATATTTT.

The chain couples TRBV10-3 to TRBJ1-5, with TRBD1 matching over 9 bases. Germline trimming cut 3 bases from V and 7 bases from J; bases unmatched to any gene: 7. The CDR3 is 15 amino acids. CDR1 and CDR2 (germline): ENHRY, SYGVKD. The CDR3 coding sequence is TGTGCCATCAGTGAACGGACAGGGGAAAGGCAGCCCCAGCATTTT. As protein: CAISERTGERQPQHF.

This clone was detected only once. The V and J genes are TRBV12-3 or TRBV12-4 and TRBJ1-2; tentative D call: TRBD1 (6 bases). The CDR3 loop spans 13 amino acids. V lost 5 bases and J lost 10, with 17 bases in between. The CDR3 DNA reads TGTGCCAGCAGTCAAGGGGGTTATCTAGACTACACCTTC. It yields the protein CASSQGGYLDYTF.

Only a few counts were recorded for this clone. The chain employs TRBV29-1 and TRBJ1-1, with a possible D match to TRBD1 (6 bases). Germline lookup yields CDR1 SQVTM and CDR2 ANQGSEA. This CDR3 is built from 13 residues. The germline V and J ends were trimmed by 4 bases and 0 bases, with 9 bases remaining between them. The CDR3 sequence is CSVVDRLNTEAFF. Here the CDR3 DNA reads TGCAGCGTTGTCGACAGGTTGAACACTGAAGCTTTCTTT.

This chain uses TRBV11-2 with TRBJ2-1; D gene uncertain. Germline V CDR1 and CDR2: SGHAT, FQNNGV. The CDR3 extends over 11 amino acids. Trimming cost V 5 bases and J 6 bases, with 5 bases left between them. CDR3 loop: CASSPLNEQFF. In nucleotides, the CDR3 is TGTGCCAGCAGCCCTCTCAATGAGCAGTTCTTC.

The chain couples TRBV3-1 (or the pseudogene TRBV3-2) to TRBJ1-5; 8 nucleotides line up with TRBD1. J lost 6 bases, V lost 2 bases, and 3 bases had no gene match. The CDR3 consists of 14 residues. The germline V gene encodes CDR1 LGHDT and CDR2 YNNKEL (reference sequence). The DNA for the CDR3 is TGTGCCAGCAGCCAACAGGGGGCCGGTCAGCCCCAGCATTTT. Translated, it gives CASSQQGAGQPQHF.

The chain carries TRBV9 and TRBJ1-1; D may be TRBD1 (6 bases). V was cut by 0 bases and J by 6 bases, with 9 bases left in between. This CDR3 has 13 residues. The germline CDR1 and CDR2 sequences are SGDLS and YYNGEE. CDR3 nucleotide sequence: TGTGCCAGCAGCGTAGCAGGGGCGGCTGAAGCTTTCTTT. Translating it yields CASSVAGAAEAFF.

The CDR3 protein is CASSPRDRGGPLHF. In DNA, the CDR3 is TGTGCCAGCAGCCCCAGAGATAGGGGGGGGCCCCTCCACTTT. V usage is TRBV3-1 (or the pseudogene TRBV3-2) and J usage is TRBJ1-6, with D perhaps TRBD1 (6 bases). V was trimmed by 4 bases and J by 13 bases, leaving 17 bases between them. CDR1 and CDR2 from the germline V gene are LGHDT and YNNKEL (reference sequence). This CDR3 contains 14 residues.

This rearrangement joins TRBV11-2 to TRBJ2-1; a weak D match, TRBD1 (6 bases). The V gene's germline CDR1 is SGHAT and CDR2 FQNNGV. V was shortened by 8 bases and J by 2 bases, with 19 bases between the two germline ends. The CDR3 extends over 16 amino acids. The chain's CDR3 is CASREWGQVAYNEQFF. Written as DNA, the CDR3 is TGTGCCAGCCGCGAATGGGGGCAGGTAGCCTACAATGAGCAGTTCTTC.

This chain joins TRBV20-1 and TRBJ1-4, with D possibly TRBD1 on 6 matching bases. CDR3 size: 16 residues. The V gene's germline CDR1 is DFQATT and CDR2 SNEGSKA (reference sequence). Trimming stripped 3 bases from V and 3 bases from J, with 17 bases between. DNA for the CDR3: TGCAGTGCTAGTCGCGGCGGGGGGGCTGCTAATGAAAAACTGTTTTTT. Its protein product is CSASRGGGAANEKLFF.

The J gene is TRBJ2-7, the V gene TRBV4-1; D is perhaps TRBD1 (5 bases). Trimming removed 1 base from V and 2 bases from J, with 12 bases in between. Germline CDR1 is MGHRA and CDR2 is YSYEKL. This CDR3 region has 15 residues. The CDR3 here is CASSQVEGVAYEQYF. In nucleotides, the CDR3 is TGCGCCAGCAGCCAAGTTGAAGGGGTCGCCTACGAGCAGTACTTC.

This chain joins TRBV4-1 and TRBJ1-4, with TRBD1 identical over 12 bases. V trimming: 2 bases; J trimming: 10 bases; junction bases outside the gene matches: 11. CDR1 MGHRA and CDR2 YSYEKL come from the germline V gene. The CDR3 is made up of 17 amino acids. The CDR3 region is CASSQLSDRDRGRKLFF. CDR3 nucleotides: TGCGCCAGCAGCCAACTCAGTGACCGGGACAGGGGGCGAAAACTGTTTTTT.

The chain uses TRBV24-1 and TRBJ2-1, with D maybe TRBD2 (5 bases). Trimming took 1 base from V and 12 from J, leaving 18 bases between them. Germline-derived CDR1 and CDR2 are KGHDR and SFDVKD. This CDR3 has 15 residues. The CDR3 here is CATSDFRTSDVGQFF. Written as DNA, the CDR3 is TGTGCCACCAGTGATTTCAGGACTTCTGATGTAGGGCAGTTCTTC.

This chain joins TRBV18 and TRBJ2-2; D unclear. V dropped 2 bases and J dropped 1 base, with 11 bases sitting between them. Germline CDR1 KGHSH, CDR2 LQKENI. The CDR3 has 16 amino acids. Written as DNA, the CDR3 is TGTGCCAGCTCACCAATTCAGCAGCGGAACACCGGGGAGCTGTTTTTT. Translating gives CASSPIQQRNTGELFF.

This chain uses TRBV11-2 with TRBJ2-1; 11 bases agree with TRBD2. This CDR3 is 17 amino acids long. J lost 4 bases, V lost 1 base, and 6 bases had no gene match. Germline lookup yields CDR1 SGHAT and CDR2 FQNNGV. CDR3 DNA sequence: TGTGCCAGCAGCTTAGTATCCGGGACTAGCGGTTACAATGAGCAGTTCTTC. Residues: CASSLVSGTSGYNEQFF.